Listed here are 24 T cell receptor beta chains from one sample, sequenced in a study of blood T cells in healthy people across ages. A second PCR, run for about 6 to 11 cycles, used a sample-barcoded 5' primer plus a J-beta primer mix. MiXCR was run by TCRdb on the 5' RACE reads, yielding one entry per CDR3 protein. The sample holds 700,000 to 900,000 distinct CDR3 sequences, roughly 26% seen once. In addition, the sample was reused for a study of T cells of mothers and their children.

Sequenced input: blood. The receptors derive from a boy aged 5-17 years in good health.

This chain uses TRBV21-1 with TRBJ1-1; the D segment call TRBD1 is taken from the table without a DNA check. TRBV21-1 is an annotated pseudogene. There are 15 residues in the CDR3. This CDR3 is CASPSDPGQNTEAFF. CDR3 nucleotide sequence: TGTGCCAGCCCCTCAGATCCAGGGCAGAACACTGAAGCTTTCTTT.

The chain joins TRBV7-6 to TRBJ2-1, with a tentative D call TRBD2 (6 bases). This CDR3 is built from 15 residues. V lost 5 bases, J lost 9 bases, and 20 bases lay in between. The germline V gene encodes CDR1 SGHVS and CDR2 FNYEAQ. The CDR3 DNA is TGTGCCAGCAGCCTCTCTGCGGGGTCCAATAGTGAGCAGTTCTTC. It translates to CASSLSAGSNSEQFF.

CDR3 sequence (DNA): TGCAGTGCTAGAGATCGGGGTAGCGGGGGATTTTACAATGAGCAGTTCTTC. Protein product: CSARDRGSGGFYNEQFF. This sequence joins TRBV20-1 and TRBJ2-5; 9 bases match TRBD2. The J call could be wrong; TRBJ2-1 is a better fit for the DNA end. Germline V lookup: CDR1 DFQATT, CDR2 SNEGSKA (reference sequence). The CDR3 is made up of 17 amino acids.

This clonotype has a single count. The gene calls are TRBV12-3 or TRBV12-4 and TRBJ2-2, with D perhaps being TRBD1 or TRBD2 (5 bases each). Trimming cost V 6 bases and J 6 bases, with 20 bases left between them. CDR3 size: 16 residues. As DNA, the CDR3 is TGTGCCAGCAGCCCTGGGGGAACCCGCCAGGCCGGGGAGCTGTTTTTT. Protein sequence: CASSPGGTRQAGELFF.

This clonotype has at least ten counts. The rearrangement joins TRBV12-3 or TRBV12-4 to TRBJ2-1; D possibly uses TRBD1 or TRBD2 (5 bases each). V lost 2 bases and J 12 bases, leaving 17 bases between the germline ends. The CDR3 extends over 14 amino acids. The CDR3 protein is CASSLRDEPWVQFF. For the CDR3, the DNA is TGTGCCAGCAGTTTAAGGGACGAACCTTGGGTGCAGTTCTTC.

This clonotype was recorded a few times. The chain employs TRBV12-3 or TRBV12-4 and TRBJ2-5; D gene uncertain. The J call may be mistaken, given a closer DNA end match to TRBJ2-7. The CDR3 is made up of 13 amino acids. The CDR3 coding sequence is TGTGCCAGCAGTCCCGACCACTCCTACGAGCAGTACTTC. It yields the protein CASSPDHSYEQYF.

This clonotype was observed a few times. The chain links TRBV2 to TRBJ2-5; D is possibly TRBD1 (5 bases). Trimming took off 6 bases at V and 4 bases at J, with 18 bases between the two ends. This CDR3 contains 15 residues. The germline V gene encodes CDR1 SNHLY and CDR2 FYNNEI. The CDR3 region is CASSNDKGRGETQYF. In DNA form, the CDR3 reads TGTGCCAGCAGCAACGACAAGGGGCGAGGAGAGACCCAGTACTTC.

The sample holds a few counts of this clonotype. The genes are TRBV6-5 and TRBJ1-1, with D uncertain. Trimming took 7 bases from V and 8 from J, leaving 11 bases between them. This CDR3 is built from 11 residues. Germline assignment: CDR1 MNHEY and CDR2 SVGAGI. CDR3 nucleotide sequence: TGTGCCAGCACCCTAGGGAGGGAAGCTTTCTTT. It codes for CASTLGREAFF.

The CDR3 DNA is TGTGCCAGCGGCAAACAGCGCCAAGAGACCCAGTACTTC. This gives the protein CASGKQRQETQYF. The chain has TRBV11-2 and TRBJ2-5, with unresolved D. Deletions cut 8 bases from V and 1 base from J, with 11 bases between. The CDR3 totals 13 residues. Germline V gene sequence: CDR1 SGHAT, CDR2 FQNNGV.

This clonotype showed up just a few times. The chain links TRBV5-1 to TRBJ2-5; a weak D match, TRBD1 (7 bases). The J call is uncertain, as TRBJ2-7 better fits the DNA end. CDR1 and CDR2 (germline): SGHRS, YFSETQ. The CDR3 spans 17 residues. The CDR3 DNA reads as TGCGCCAGCAGCTCCGGACAGGCCAGGGGGGACACTAGCGAGCAGTACTTC. Amino acids: CASSSGQARGDTSEQYF.

This clonotype has more than one count but fewer than ten. The chain links TRBV20-1 to TRBJ2-5; TRBD2 is a possible D gene (6 bases). The length of the CDR3 is 14 residues. Germline V gives CDR1 DFQATT, CDR2 SNEGSKA (reference sequence). V was shortened by 5 bases and J by 5 bases, with 18 bases between the two germline ends. The DNA of the CDR3 is TGCAGTGCTGGCGTGTTAGCGGTAGGGGAGACCCAGTACTTC. Protein: CSAGVLAVGETQYF.

There are a few counts of this clonotype. V gene TRBV7-9 combines with J gene TRBJ2-4; weak D call: TRBD1 (6 bases). The germline V and J ends were trimmed by 5 bases and 0 bases, with 11 bases remaining between them. Germline V gives CDR1 SEHNR, CDR2 FQNEAQ (reference sequence). The CDR3 runs 15 residues. CDR3 amino acids: CASSPTGLAKNIQYF. The CDR3 DNA follows: TGTGCCAGCAGCCCGACAGGCCTAGCCAAAAACATTCAGTACTTC.

The gene calls are TRBV7-9 and TRBJ1-6; D not certain. Trimming took off 5 bases at V and 7 bases at J, with 18 bases between the two ends. Germline V gene data show CDR1 as SEHNR and CDR2 as FQNEAQ (reference sequence). The CDR3 has 16 residues. The CDR3 sequence: CASSRAGGTRNSPLHF. CDR3 DNA sequence: TGTGCCAGCAGCCGTGCGGGAGGTACCAGAAATTCACCCCTCCACTTT.

This rearrangement joins TRBV30 to TRBJ1-4; 9 nucleotides agree with TRBD1. The germline CDR1 and CDR2 sequences are GTSNPN and SVGIG (reference sequence). V shed 7 bases, J shed 5 bases, and the junction held 5 bases outside the gene matches. This CDR3 region has 13 residues. CDR3 sequence reads: CAYLTGGNEKLFF. CDR3 DNA: TGTGCCTACCTGACAGGGGGGAATGAAAAACTGTTTTTT.

The rearrangement uses TRBV4-2 and TRBJ1-1; D gene uncertain. The CDR3 consists of 15 residues. With 1 base removed from V and 4 bases from J, the gap between germline ends came to 13 bases. Per germline, CDR1 LGHNA and CDR2 YNFKEQ. The CDR3 DNA sequence: TGTGCCAGCAGCCAAGCACCCTCATGGGGCACTGAAGCTTTCTTT. This translates into CASSQAPSWGTEAFF.

The gene calls are TRBV4-1 and TRBJ1-3, with D possibly matching TRBD1 (5 bases). The germline V gene encodes CDR1 MGHRA and CDR2 YSYEKL. This CDR3 comprises 17 residues. Trimming pared 1 base from V and 4 bases from J, leaving 17 bases between. The CDR3 is CASSQGLIRGSGNTIYF. The CDR3 nucleotides are TGCGCCAGCAGCCAAGGGTTGATCCGGGGCAGCGGAAACACCATATATTTT.

This chain's CDR3 is CASSQGRTTRETQYF. In nucleotides, the CDR3 is TGTGCCAGCAGCCAAGGACGGACGACGAGGGAGACCCAGTACTTC. The J gene is TRBJ2-1, the V gene TRBV7-9, with no clear D. The DNA matches TRBJ2-5 better at its end, which makes the J call doubtful. From germline, CDR1 is SEHNR and CDR2 FQNEAQ (reference sequence). The CDR3 spans 15 residues.

This chain connects TRBV7-9 to TRBJ1-6; D gene unclear. From germline, CDR1 is SEHNR and CDR2 FQNEAQ (reference sequence). CDR3 size: 14 residues. V was pared by 1 base and J by 9 bases, with 10 bases between. The CDR3 sequence is CASSLGNQFSPLHF. The CDR3 DNA reads TGTGCCAGCAGCTTAGGGAACCAGTTTTCACCCCTCCACTTT.

In this sample, this clonotype turned up a few times. This chain joins TRBV9 and TRBJ2-7; 7 positions agree with TRBD2. The J call is in doubt because the DNA end fits TRBJ2-1 better. The CDR3 is 13 residues long. The V gene's germline CDR1 is SGDLS and CDR2 YYNGEE. The CDR3 region is CASSDLLAGEQFF. CDR3 bases: TGTGCCAGCAGCGATCTTTTAGCGGGTGAGCAGTTCTTC.

V gene TRBV7-2 combines with J gene TRBJ1-5; D call uncertain. CDR3 length: 12 amino acids. Germline V lookup: CDR1 SGHTA, CDR2 FQGNSA. Trimming removed 6 bases from V and 8 bases from J, with 11 bases in between. CDR3 residues: CASSFPQKPQHF. In DNA form, the CDR3 reads TGTGCCAGCAGTTTCCCTCAGAAGCCCCAGCATTTT.

CDR3 protein: CASSFNGQAGPQETQYF. The CDR3 bases are TGTGCCAGCAGCTTTAATGGTCAAGCGGGGCCACAAGAGACCCAGTACTTC. The rearrangement joins TRBV11-2 to TRBJ2-7; 7 nucleotides match TRBD2. The J call may be wrong; the DNA end is better matched by TRBJ2-5. The V gene's germline CDR1 is SGHAT and CDR2 FQNNGV. This CDR3 is 17 amino acids long.

This clonotype was found a few times. This chain uses TRBV18 with TRBJ2-5; D not resolved. The J call may be in error: the DNA end matches TRBJ2-1 better. Germline lookup yields CDR1 KGHSH and CDR2 LQKENI. The CDR3 is 15 amino acids. The CDR3 nucleotides read TGTGCCAGCTCACCGGACCGTCCTACCGGCAATGAGCAGTTCTTC. Protein sequence: CASSPDRPTGNEQFF.

CDR3 DNA: TGTGCCAGCAGCCACTTAGCGGGGGGCATCTACGAGCAGTACTTC. It translates to CASSHLAGGIYEQYF. The chain joins TRBV3-1 to TRBJ2-7; 10 bases are a match to TRBD2. This CDR3 contains 15 residues. J lost 3 bases, V lost 3 bases, and 5 bases had no gene match. The germline V gene encodes CDR1 LGHDT and CDR2 YNNKEL (reference sequence).

This clonotype has a handful of counts. The gene calls are TRBV25-1 and TRBJ2-4; perhaps TRBD1 as D (6 bases). Germline assignment: CDR1 MGHDK and CDR2 SYGVNS. V was clipped by 5 bases and J by 4 bases, with 12 bases between them. There are 14 residues in the CDR3. DNA of the CDR3: TGTGCCAGCAGTTCAGGGGCCAGTAAAAACATTCAGTACTTC. It is translated as CASSSGASKNIQYF.